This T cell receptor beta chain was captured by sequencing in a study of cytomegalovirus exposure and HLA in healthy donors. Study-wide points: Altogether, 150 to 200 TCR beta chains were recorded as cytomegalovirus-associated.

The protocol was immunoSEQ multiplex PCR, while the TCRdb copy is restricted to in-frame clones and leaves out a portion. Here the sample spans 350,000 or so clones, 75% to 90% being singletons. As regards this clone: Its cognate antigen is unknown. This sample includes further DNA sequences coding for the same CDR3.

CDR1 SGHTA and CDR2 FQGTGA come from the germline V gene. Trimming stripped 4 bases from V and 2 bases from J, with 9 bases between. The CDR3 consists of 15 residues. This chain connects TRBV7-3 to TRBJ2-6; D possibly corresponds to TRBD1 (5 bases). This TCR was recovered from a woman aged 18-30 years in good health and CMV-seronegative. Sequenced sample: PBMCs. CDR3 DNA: TGTGCCAGCAGCTCCCAGGGCGCTGGGGCCAACGTCCTGACTTTC. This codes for CASSSQGAGANVLTF.